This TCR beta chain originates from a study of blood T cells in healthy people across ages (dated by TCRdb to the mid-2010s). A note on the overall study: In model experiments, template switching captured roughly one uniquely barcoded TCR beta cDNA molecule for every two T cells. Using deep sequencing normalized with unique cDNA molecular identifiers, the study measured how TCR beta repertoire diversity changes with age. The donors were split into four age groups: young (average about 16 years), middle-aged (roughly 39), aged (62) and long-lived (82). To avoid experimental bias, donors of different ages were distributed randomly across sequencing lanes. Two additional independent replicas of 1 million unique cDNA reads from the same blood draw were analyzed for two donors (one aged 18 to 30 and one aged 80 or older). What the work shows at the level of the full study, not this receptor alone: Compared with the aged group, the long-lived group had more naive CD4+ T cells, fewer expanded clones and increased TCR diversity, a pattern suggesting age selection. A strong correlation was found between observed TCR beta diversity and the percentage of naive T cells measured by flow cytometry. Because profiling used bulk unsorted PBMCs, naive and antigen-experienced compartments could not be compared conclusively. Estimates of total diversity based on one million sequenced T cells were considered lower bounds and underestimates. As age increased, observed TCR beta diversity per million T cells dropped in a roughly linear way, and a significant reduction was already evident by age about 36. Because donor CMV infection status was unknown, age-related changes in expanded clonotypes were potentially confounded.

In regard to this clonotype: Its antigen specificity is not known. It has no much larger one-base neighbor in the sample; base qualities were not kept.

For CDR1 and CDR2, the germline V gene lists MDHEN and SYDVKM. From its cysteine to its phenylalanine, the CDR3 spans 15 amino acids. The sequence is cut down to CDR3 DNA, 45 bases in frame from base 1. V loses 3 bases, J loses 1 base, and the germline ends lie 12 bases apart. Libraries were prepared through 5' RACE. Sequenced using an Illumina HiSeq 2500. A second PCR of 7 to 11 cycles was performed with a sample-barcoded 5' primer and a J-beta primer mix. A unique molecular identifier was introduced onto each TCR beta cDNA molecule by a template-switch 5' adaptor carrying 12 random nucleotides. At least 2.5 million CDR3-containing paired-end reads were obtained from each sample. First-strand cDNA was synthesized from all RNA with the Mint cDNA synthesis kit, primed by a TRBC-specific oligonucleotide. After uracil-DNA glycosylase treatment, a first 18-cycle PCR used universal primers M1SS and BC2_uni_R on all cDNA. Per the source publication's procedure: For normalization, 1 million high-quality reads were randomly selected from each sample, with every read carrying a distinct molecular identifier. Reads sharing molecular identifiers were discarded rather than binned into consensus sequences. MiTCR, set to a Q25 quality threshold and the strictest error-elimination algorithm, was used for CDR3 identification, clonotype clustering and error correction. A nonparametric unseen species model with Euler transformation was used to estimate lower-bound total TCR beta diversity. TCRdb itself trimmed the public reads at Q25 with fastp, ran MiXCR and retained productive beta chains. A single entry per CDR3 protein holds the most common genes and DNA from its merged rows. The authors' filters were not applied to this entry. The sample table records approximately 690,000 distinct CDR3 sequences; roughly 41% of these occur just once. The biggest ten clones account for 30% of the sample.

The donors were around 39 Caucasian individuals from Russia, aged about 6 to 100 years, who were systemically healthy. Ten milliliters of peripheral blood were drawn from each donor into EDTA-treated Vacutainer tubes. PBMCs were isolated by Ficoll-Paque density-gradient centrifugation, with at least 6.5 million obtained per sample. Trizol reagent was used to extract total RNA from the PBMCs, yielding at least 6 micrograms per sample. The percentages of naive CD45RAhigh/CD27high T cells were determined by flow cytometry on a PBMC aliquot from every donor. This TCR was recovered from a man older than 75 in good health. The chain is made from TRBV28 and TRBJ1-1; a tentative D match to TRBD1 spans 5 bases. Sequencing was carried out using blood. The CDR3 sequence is CASSFSGGRNTEAFF. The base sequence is TGTGCCAGCAGTTTCTCTGGGGGTCGGAACACTGAAGCTTTCTTT.